A single sample gave rise to the 27 T cell receptor beta chains below, sequenced in a study of T cells in Graves' hyperthyroidism and ophthalmopathy. TCR beta CDR3 sequences were amplified from RNA transcripts. A first-round RT-PCR of the TCR CDR3 used the HTBI primer set. TCRdb reprocessed the multiplex PCR reads with MiXCR, giving one entry per CDR3 protein. Here the sample spans hundreds of thousands of distinct CDR3 sequences, less than 20% being singletons. The sequenced sample consisted of blood. The receptors come from a man aged 40-55 years with Graves' ophthalmopathy.

The chain employs TRBV7-2 and TRBJ2-7, with 8 bases aligning to TRBD1. There are 14 residues in the CDR3. V dropped 3 bases and J dropped 6; count of bases not matched to a gene: 7. Germline V lookup: CDR1 SGHTA, CDR2 FQGNSA. Written as DNA, the CDR3 is TGTGCCAGCAGCTTTAAGACAGGGGAGGTCGAGCAGTACTTC. Translated, it gives CASSFKTGEVEQYF.

J is TRBJ1-6 and V is TRBV20-1; weak D call: TRBD1 (6 bases). The CDR3 covers 16 residues. The germline V and J ends were trimmed by 6 bases and 10 bases, with 25 bases remaining between them. Germline CDR1 and CDR2: DFQATT and SNEGSKA (reference sequence). In DNA, the CDR3 is TGCAGTGCCAAACGGCTTGGGGGGGGCCCCAAGTCACCCCTCCACTTT. This encodes CSAKRLGGGPKSPLHF.

This clonotype showed up many times. The rearrangement uses TRBV30 and TRBJ1-2; D unclear. CDR1 and CDR2 (germline): GTSNPN, SVGIG (reference sequence). V lost 5 bases and J 4 bases, leaving 11 bases between the germline ends. The CDR3 covers 12 residues. The DNA of the CDR3 is TGTGCCTGGGCCGGAATTTCCTATGGCTACACCTTC. Translating it yields CAWAGISYGYTF.

The chain employs TRBV4-1 and TRBJ2-1, with D perhaps matching TRBD2 (5 bases). This CDR3 contains 17 residues. Germline lookup yields CDR1 MGHRA and CDR2 YSYEKL. With 2 bases removed from V and 0 bases from J, the gap between germline ends came to 14 bases. The CDR3 DNA reads TGCGCCAGCAGCCAAACCCGAGCGGTAGTCTCCTACAATGAGCAGTTCTTC. Translating gives CASSQTRAVVSYNEQFF.

This chain uses TRBV19 with TRBJ2-2, with TRBD2 matching over 10 bases. The V segment lost 5 bases and the J segment 5 bases; nucleotides outside the gene matches: 5. The CDR3 has 15 amino acids. Germline loops: CDR1 LNHDA, CDR2 SQIVND (reference sequence). CDR3 residues: CASSPMTSGTGELFF. In DNA form, the CDR3 reads TGTGCCAGTAGTCCAATGACTAGCGGGACCGGGGAGCTGTTTTTT.

This chain links TRBV27 with TRBJ2-2, with D perhaps matching TRBD2 (6 bases). This CDR3 has 16 residues. Trimming removed 1 base at V and 0 bases at J, with 9 bases between. Germline CDR1 and CDR2: MNHEY and SMNVEV (reference sequence). The CDR3 loop is CASSLLRDANTGELFF. CDR3 nucleotides: TGTGCCAGCAGTTTATTGCGGGACGCGAACACCGGGGAGCTGTTTTTT.

This rearrangement joins TRBV19 to TRBJ1-3; D is uncertain. Between the trimmed V and J ends, which lost 5 bases and 2 bases, there was a span of 13 bases. Germline-derived CDR1 and CDR2 are LNHDA and SQIVND (reference sequence). CDR3 length: 15 amino acids. CDR3 amino acids: CASSAIAGAGNTIYF. CDR3 nucleotide sequence: TGTGCCAGTAGTGCGATTGCAGGTGCTGGAAACACCATATATTTT.

This clonotype was observed many times. V usage is TRBV18 and J usage is TRBJ2-1; no firm D call. Trimming took off 3 bases at V and 4 bases at J, with 7 bases between the two ends. The CDR3 has 13 amino acids. Per germline, CDR1 KGHSH and CDR2 LQKENI. DNA of the CDR3: TGTGCCAGCTCACCCAACTCGTACAATGAGCAGTTCTTC. Its protein product is CASSPNSYNEQFF.

This clonotype was seen repeatedly, ten times or more. The J gene is TRBJ2-3, the V gene TRBV2; unclear D gene. Germline values: CDR1 SNHLY, CDR2 FYNNEI. There are 12 residues in the CDR3. Trimming pared 6 bases from V and 2 bases from J, leaving 6 bases between. The CDR3 protein is CASRLTTDTQYF. The CDR3 nucleotides read TGTGCCAGCAGGTTGACCACAGATACGCAGTATTTT. The whole variable domain, filled in from reference TRBV2 and TRBJ2-3, reads EPEVTQTPSHQVTQMGQEVILRCVPISNHLYFYWYRQILGQKVEFLVSFYNNEISEKSEIFDDQFSVERPDGSNFTLKIRSTKLEDSAMYFCASRLTTDTQYFGPGTRLTVL.

This clonotype was detected only a few times. This chain joins TRBV20-1 and TRBJ2-7; D is unresolved. The CDR3 runs 12 residues. Germline CDR1 is DFQATT and CDR2 is SNEGSKA (reference sequence). Trimming removed 6 bases at V and 0 bases at J, with 9 bases between. The CDR3 reads CSASPNSYEQYF. The CDR3 nucleotides are TGCAGTGCGTCCCCTAACTCCTACGAGCAGTACTTC.

The table lists this clonotype with a few counts. The CDR3 spells CASSQAGTGNGYTF. CDR3 DNA sequence: TGCGCCAGCAGCCAAGCCGGGACAGGGAATGGCTACACCTTC. The rearrangement uses TRBV4-3 and TRBJ1-2; 9 positions match TRBD1. This CDR3 comprises 14 residues. After removal of 1 base from V and 6 bases from J, the junction contained 3 bases not matched to a gene. CDR1 is LGHNA, CDR2 YSLEER, per germline.

The rearrangement links TRBV19 to TRBJ1-5; the D gene is possibly TRBD1 (6 bases). Germline values: CDR1 LNHDA, CDR2 SQIVND (reference sequence). The V end was cut by 4 bases, the J end by 0 bases, with 16 bases between. The CDR3 is made up of 17 amino acids. Here the CDR3 DNA reads TGTGCCAGTAGTAAAATTTGGACAGATCATAGCAATCAGCCCCAGCATTTT. Protein product: CASSKIWTDHSNQPQHF.

This clonotype was picked up many times. The DNA of the CDR3 is TGTGCCTGGACTGGCTCTGGAAACACCATATATTTT. Its translation: CAWTGSGNTIYF. The chain carries TRBV30 and TRBJ1-3; D gene ambiguous. The V gene's germline CDR1 is GTSNPN and CDR2 SVGIG (reference sequence). CDR3 length: 12 amino acids. V lost 4 bases and J 0 bases, leaving 4 bases between the germline ends.

There are many counts of this clonotype. This chain uses TRBV13 with TRBJ2-1; possibly TRBD2 for D (5 bases). The V and J ends lost 3 bases and 7 bases respectively, with 16 bases between them. The length of the CDR3 is 15 residues. Germline-derived CDR1 and CDR2 are PRHDT and FYEKMQ (reference sequence). DNA of the CDR3: TGTGCCAGCAGCTTTGGGAGAGCCTATCAAAATGAGCAGTTCTTC. Encoded protein: CASSFGRAYQNEQFF. Full variable domain (outside the CDR3, taken from reference TRBV13 and TRBJ2-1): AAGVIQSPRHLIKEKRETATLKCYPIPRHDTVYWYQQGPGQDPQFLISFYEKMQSDKGSIPDRFSAQQFSDYHSELNMSSLELGDSALYFCASSFGRAYQNEQFFGPGTRLTVL.

This clonotype occurred a few times. The chain carries TRBV14 and TRBJ2-5, with 10 nucleotides matching TRBD2. CDR1 SGHDN and CDR2 FVKESK come from the germline V gene. This CDR3 spans 15 amino acids. V lost 4 bases and J lost 7; bases outside the gene matches: 9. The CDR3 spells CASSLSGRAPRTQYF. The CDR3 DNA follows: TGTGCCAGCAGCCTCAGCGGGAGGGCGCCCAGGACCCAGTACTTC.

This rearrangement joins TRBV4-3 to TRBJ2-5; tentative D call: TRBD1 (6 bases). Per germline, CDR1 LGHNA and CDR2 YSLEER. CDR3 size: 16 residues. Trimming removed 4 bases from V and 4 bases from J, with 19 bases in between. The CDR3 is CASSRTEGLLGETQYF. Here the CDR3 DNA reads TGCGCCAGCAGCCGGACAGAGGGCCTACTCGGAGAGACCCAGTACTTC.

The rearrangement links TRBV27 to TRBJ1-5; D call uncertain. CDR3 length: 17 residues. Germline CDR1 is MNHEY and CDR2 is SMNVEV (reference sequence). Trimming took off 6 bases at V and 0 bases at J, with 18 bases between the two ends. The CDR3, as DNA: TGTGCCAGCAGCTCCCTGGCCTTCCCGAATAGCAATCAGCCCCAGCATTTT. Residues: CASSSLAFPNSNQPQHF.

This clonotype was detected only a few times. The CDR3 DNA reads TGTGCCAGCTGGGGCGGGACGAACACCGGGGAGCTGTTTTTT. Translating gives CASWGGTNTGELFF. This sequence joins TRBV9 and TRBJ2-2; perhaps TRBD2 as D (6 bases). The CDR3 loop spans 14 amino acids. Germline-derived CDR1 and CDR2 are SGDLS and YYNGEE. The germline V and J ends were trimmed by 7 bases and 0 bases, with 10 bases remaining between them.

This clonotype was found many times. The rearrangement uses TRBV12-3 or TRBV12-4 and TRBJ1-3, with 8 bases lining up with TRBD1. The CDR3 consists of 14 residues. CDR3 loop: CGKDRDHSGNTIYF. The DNA for the CDR3 is TGTGGGAAGGACAGGGACCACTCTGGAAACACCATATATTTT.

This clonotype occurred a few times. One end of the junction varies from germline; a read error may be responsible. This sequence joins TRBV12-3 or TRBV12-4 and TRBJ2-5; D possibly corresponds to TRBD1 (5 bases). The CDR3 extends over 14 amino acids. CDR3: CASTLGAAGETQYF. The CDR3 DNA is TGTGCCAGCACTTTAGGGGCCGCCGGGGAGACCCAGTACTTC.

This clonotype has at least ten counts. This chain's CDR3 is CASLSGPSASGYTF. CDR3 nucleotides: TGTGCCAGCCTCTCCGGGCCCTCTGCGAGTGGCTACACCTTC. This rearrangement joins TRBV7-2 to TRBJ1-2, with D unresolved. The CDR3 is 14 residues long. Germline CDR1 is SGHTA and CDR2 is FQGNSA. V shed 8 bases and J shed 7 bases, with 20 bases lying between them. Combining the CDR3 with reference TRBV7-2 and TRBJ1-2 gives the whole variable domain GAGVSQSPSNKVTEKGKDVELRCDPISGHTALYWYRQSLGQGLEFLIYFQGNSAPDKSGLPSDRFSAERTGGSVSTLTIQRTQQEDSAVYLCASLSGPSASGYTFGSGTRLTVV.

The CDR3 loop reads CASSEEASGMYEQYF. CDR3 DNA sequence: TGTGCCAGCAGCGAAGAGGCTAGCGGGATGTACGAGCAGTACTTC. The chain combines TRBV11-2 with TRBJ2-7, with 9 positions matching TRBD2. V was clipped by 5 bases and J by 4 bases; unmatched bases: 9. The CDR3 spans 15 residues. CDR1 is SGHAT and CDR2 is FQNNGV in the germline V gene.

This clonotype was recorded at least ten times. V usage is TRBV5-1 and J usage is TRBJ1-1; a weak D match, TRBD1 (6 bases). Per the germline V gene, CDR1 is SGHRS and CDR2 is YFSETQ. Trimming left V 0 bases short and J 0 bases short, with 9 bases between. CDR3 size: 15 residues. The CDR3 spells CASSLEAGVNTEAFF. Written as DNA, the CDR3 is TGCGCCAGCAGCTTGGAGGCAGGGGTGAACACTGAAGCTTTCTTT.

V gene TRBV28 combines with J gene TRBJ2-3; 8 nucleotides align to TRBD1. Germline V lookup: CDR1 MDHEN, CDR2 SYDVKM. The CDR3 is 14 residues long. J lost 4 bases, V lost 2 bases, and 2 bases had no gene match. CDR3 DNA: TGTGCCAGCAGTTTAGGGGACAGGTCAGATACGCAGTATTTT. Translation gives CASSLGDRSDTQYF.

The gene calls are TRBV29-1 and TRBJ1-2, with D possibly being TRBD1 (6 bases). CDR1 and CDR2 from the germline V gene are SQVTM and ANQGSEA. V lost 1 base to trimming and J lost 6 bases, with 15 bases between them. This CDR3 contains 14 residues. The CDR3 DNA reads TGCAGCGTTGAAGCTATGGACAGAGCCCATGGCTACACCTTC. Protein: CSVEAMDRAHGYTF. The full variable domain, completed using reference TRBV29-1 and TRBJ1-2, is SAVISQKPSRDICQRGTSLTIQCQVDSQVTMMFWYRQQPGQSLTLIATANQGSEATYESGFVIDKFPISRPNLTFSTLTVSNMSPEDSSIYLCSVEAMDRAHGYTFGSGTRLTVV.

At least ten counts were recorded for this clonotype. The rearrangement uses TRBV28 and TRBJ1-5; perhaps TRBD1 as D (6 bases). The CDR3 sequence is 17 residues long. Trimming took 7 bases from V and 2 from J, leaving 21 bases between them. Germline CDR1 is MDHEN and CDR2 is SYDVKM. The CDR3 nucleotides are TGTGCCAGCACCCCCCCCCGCTCCAGGGGAGGCAATCAGCCCCAGCATTTT. Amino acid sequence: CASTPPRSRGGNQPQHF.

A word on this clonotype: Its ends do not fully match the called genes, so a read error is possible. The V and J genes are TRBV5-1 and TRBJ2-5; TRBD2 matches at 14 bases. Germline V gene sequence: CDR1 SGHRS, CDR2 YFSETQ. The CDR3 is 17 amino acids. As DNA, the CDR3 is TGTGCCAGCAGCTCACCGGGACTAGCGGGAGTAGGGGAGACCCAGTACTTC. It translates to CASSSPGLAGVGETQYF.